A selection of T cell receptor beta chains follows, all from one sample in a study of blood T cell repertoires in COVID-19. Assay used: immunoSEQ multiplex PCR; TCRdb lists only in-frame clones, some missing. The data contain about 220,000 clones, about 84% of them singletons. Material for sequencing was peripheral blood. The receptors derive from a human donor in a cohort sampled during active COVID-19. Each CDR3 is given with its conserved first and last residue. A D gene is named only where the DNA matches it firmly. Some rows have no size entry. The others give once, few or many, or a class for an expanded clone.

d_call	v_call	cdr3_length	j_call	clone_size	cdr3_nt	cdr3_aa
TRBD2	TRBV6-2/TRBV6-3	17	TRBJ2-1	once	TGTGCCAGCAGTTACTCTCCTAGCGGGGGGATTTACAATGAGCAGTTCTTC	CASSYSPSGGIYNEQFF
TRBD2	TRBV7-2	18	TRBJ2-1	once	TGTGCCAGCAGCTTAGCGAGGTCTAGCGGGGGGGCCCGGGATGAGCAGTTCTTC	CASSLARSSGGARDEQFF
TRBD1	TRBV10-2	15	TRBJ1-1	many	TGCGCCAGCAGTGAGAGGGGGCGCCTAGGGACTGAAGCTTTCTTT	CASSERGRLGTEAFF
TRBD1	TRBV25-1	16	TRBJ2-7	once	TGTGCCAGCAGTGAATATACCGGGACAGGGGACTACGAGCAGTACTTC	CASSEYTGTGDYEQYF
TRBD2	TRBV5-1	15	TRBJ2-3	once	TGCGCCAGCAGCTCCAGCGGGAGGGCCAGGGATACGCAGTATTTT	CASSSSGRARDTQYF
-	TRBV11-2	14	TRBJ2-7	-	TGTGCCAGCAGCCACGGGAGCCCGACCCACGAGCAGTACTTC	CASSHGSPTHEQYF
TRBD2	TRBV5-4	15	TRBJ2-7	-	TGTGCCAGCAGCCCAACTAGCGGGGCCTCCTACGAGCAGTACTTC	CASSPTSGASYEQYF
-	TRBV4-3	17	TRBJ1-6	many	TGCGCCAGCAGCCTTGAGCCTCAGGGCGCTGAGGATTCACCCCTCCACTTT	CASSLEPQGAEDSPLHF
-	TRBV7-2	14	TRBJ1-2	few	TGTGCCAGCAGCTTAACAGAAGCTAACTATGGCTACACCTTC	CASSLTEANYGYTF
TRBD1	TRBV7-9	14	TRBJ2-5	-	TGTGCCAGCAGACCACAGGGGGCCGGAGAGACCCAGTACTTC	CASRPQGAGETQYF
-	TRBV7-2	14	TRBJ2-5	-	TGTGCCAGCAGCATTCAGTCTCCCCAAGAGACCCAGTACTTC	CASSIQSPQETQYF
-	TRBV19	12	TRBJ1-2	-	TGTGCCAGTAGTATAGACAGGGGAGGCTACACCTTC	CASSIDRGGYTF
TRBD1	TRBV28	13	TRBJ2-7	-	TGTGCCAGCAGTTTATCAGGGGGCTGGGAGCAGTACTTC	CASSLSGGWEQYF
-	TRBV7-8	15	TRBJ1-6	-	TGTGCCAGCAGCTTAGTTACAGGGCTTAATTCACCCCTCCACTTT	CASSLVTGLNSPLHF
TRBD1	TRBV9	15	TRBJ1-1	-	TGTGCCAGCAGCGTCGTTCTGGACAGGGGCACTGAAGCTTTCTTT	CASSVVLDRGTEAFF
-	TRBV6-4	13	TRBJ1-1	many	TGTGCCAGCAGCAGGGGACGGAACACTGAAGCTTTCTTT	CASSRGRNTEAFF
TRBD1	TRBV11-2	13	TRBJ1-5	-	TGTGCCAGCAGCTTTGACAGGGGTGAGCCCCAGCATTTT	CASSFDRGEPQHF
TRBD1	TRBV6-5	14	TRBJ2-7	-	TGTGCCAGCCTTCACCGGGACAGGGTATGGGAGCAGTACTTC	CASLHRDRVWEQYF
-	TRBV5-5	16	TRBJ1-3	few	TGTGCCAGCAGCTTGGGGTTCCTACTCTCTGGAAACACCATATATTTT	CASSLGFLLSGNTIYF
-	TRBV28	10	TRBJ1-1	-	TGTGCCAGCAGTTTGGCCTCGACTTTCTTT	CASSLASTFF
-	TRBV6-1	13	TRBJ1-2	-	TGTGCCAGCAGTGAACAGGGTGGGGATGGCTACACCTTC	CASSEQGGDGYTF
TRBD1	TRBV5-6	15	TRBJ1-4	-	TGTGCCAGCAGCCGGACAGGGGCCGAATGGGAAAAACTGTTTTTT	CASSRTGAEWEKLFF
TRBD2	TRBV27	13	TRBJ2-7	many	TGTGCCAGCAGTTACACTAGCGCCGGCGAGCAGTACTTC	CASSYTSAGEQYF
TRBD1	TRBV28	16	TRBJ1-1	-	TGTGCCAGGGCGGACAGGGGGACTATCAAAAACACTGAAGCTTTCTTT	CARADRGTIKNTEAFF
TRBD2	TRBV5-1	15	TRBJ2-3	-	TGCGCCAGCAGCTCCGATCTAGCGGACACAGATACGCAGTATTTT	CASSSDLADTDTQYF
TRBD1	TRBV5-1	15	TRBJ2-1	once	TGCGCCAGCAGCTTGTCCGGGACAGGGACCAATGAGCAGTTCTTC	CASSLSGTGTNEQFF
TRBD1	TRBV27	14	TRBJ1-2	-	TGTGCCAGCAGATTACAGGGGGTGGGGAATGGCTACACCTTC	CASRLQGVGNGYTF
-	TRBV20-1	12	TRBJ2-7	-	TGCAGTGCTAGTCAGATGCCCTACGAGCAGTACTTC	CSASQMPYEQYF
-	TRBV4-3	15	TRBJ1-2	-	TGCGCCAGCAGCCAAGTACTGGGGGGGCGGGGTGGCTACACCTTC	CASSQVLGGRGGYTF
TRBD2	TRBV28	14	TRBJ2-7	-	TGTGCCATTACTACTAGCGGGGGGTCCTACGAGCAGTACTTC	CAITTSGGSYEQYF
-	TRBV15	16	TRBJ2-2	-	TGTGCCACCAGCCCTGGGGCGCCTCTCCACACCGGGGAGCTGTTTTTT	CATSPGAPLHTGELFF
TRBD1	TRBV19	15	TRBJ1-2	-	TGTGCCAGTAGTATCGGGACAGGGGACGACTATGGCTACACCTTC	CASSIGTGDDYGYTF
-	TRBV4-2	14	TRBJ2-1	few	TGTGCCAGCAGCCTTCTGACAGCTGGCAATGAGCAGTTCTTC	CASSLLTAGNEQFF
-	TRBV15	14	TRBJ1-5	-	TGTGCCACCAAAGGGGGATATAGCAATCAGCCCCAGCATTTT	CATKGGYSNQPQHF
TRBD1	TRBV7-2	14	TRBJ1-2	-	TGTGCCAGCAGCCCCTCGACAGGGAACTATGGCTACACCTTC	CASSPSTGNYGYTF
-	TRBV7-3	13	TRBJ1-1	few	TGTGCCAGCAGCTCTCACATGAACACTGAAGCTTTCTTT	CASSSHMNTEAFF
TRBD1	TRBV28	13	TRBJ1-6	-	TGTGCCAGCAGTTTTGGACAGGCCTTTCCCCTCCACTTT	CASSFGQAFPLHF
-	TRBV20-1	11	TRBJ1-2	-	TGCAGTGCTAAACCGGAGTATGGCTACACCTTC	CSAKPEYGYTF
-	TRBV3-1/TRBV3-2	13	TRBJ1-1	-	TGTGCCAGCAGCCCCCTCAGGGGAACTGAAGCTTTCTTT	CASSPLRGTEAFF
-	TRBV5-1	14	TRBJ1-6	-	TGCGCCAGCAGCCCAACAGGGTTTCATTCACCCCTCCACTTT	CASSPTGFHSPLHF
-	TRBV7-9	16	TRBJ2-3	-	TGTGCCAGCAGCTTATGGGGAGCGGCCAACACAGATACGCAGTATTTT	CASSLWGAANTDTQYF
TRBD1	TRBV9	16	TRBJ1-1	-	TGTGCCAGCACTACCACTTACGACAGGGGGAACACTGAAGCTTTCTTT	CASTTTYDRGNTEAFF
TRBD1	TRBV14	18	TRBJ1-4	few	TGTGCCAGCAGCCAACATAAACTACAGGGGCAGACTAATGAAAAACTGTTTTTT	CASSQHKLQGQTNEKLFF
-	TRBV5-4	15	TRBJ2-3	-	TGTGCCAGCAGCTTGGAAAACATGCTCAGGGATACGCAGTATTTT	CASSLENMLRDTQYF
-	TRBV7-8	16	TRBJ1-2	-	TGTGCCAGCAGCTTAGTGGAGGTTAAAGGAGGCTGGGGCTACACCTTC	CASSLVEVKGGWGYTF
-	TRBV24-1	12	TRBJ1-2	-	TGTGCCACCAGTGATCAGAACTATGGCTACACCTTC	CATSDQNYGYTF
TRBD1	TRBV5-1	16	TRBJ2-1	-	TGCGCCAGCAGCTTTGGTACCATGACAGGGAACAATGAGCAGTTCTTC	CASSFGTMTGNNEQFF
TRBD1	TRBV7-3	13	TRBJ1-2	-	TGTGCCAGCAGCCGGGACAGGGGGATTGGCTACACCTTC	CASSRDRGIGYTF
TRBD2	TRBV7-7	14	TRBJ2-5	-	TGTGCTAGTTCGCGGACTAGCGGGAAAGAGACCCAGTACTTC	CASSRTSGKETQYF
TRBD2	TRBV7-2	15	TRBJ2-7	-	TGTGCCAGCAGCCCGACTAGCGGGAGGGCCTACGAGCAGTACTTC	CASSPTSGRAYEQYF
-	TRBV2	15	TRBJ2-6	-	TGTGCCAGCAGCCCTTATCGCTCTGGGGCCAACGTCCTGACTTTC	CASSPYRSGANVLTF
TRBD1	TRBV18	15	TRBJ1-3	-	TGTGCCAGCTCACCAGGGACAGGGGCTGGAAACACCATATATTTT	CASSPGTGAGNTIYF
-	TRBV19	15	TRBJ1-2	-	TGTGCCAGTAGTATAACCCCCCGCATAGCCCATGGCTACACCTTC	CASSITPRIAHGYTF
-	TRBV10-3	13	TRBJ1-6	-	TGTGCCATCAGTGCCCGACAGGATTCACCCCTCCACTTT	CAISARQDSPLHF
TRBD2	TRBV7-2	15	TRBJ2-1	-	TGTGCCAGCAGCCTCGGGACTAGCGGGGGGGTACAACAGTTCTTC	CASSLGTSGGVQQFF
-	TRBV28	14	TRBJ2-7	-	TGTGCCAGCAGGCCCCGGGAAGTGAGTAAAGAGCAGTACTTC	CASRPREVSKEQYF
-	TRBV6-5	15	TRBJ1-1	-	TGTGCCAGCAGCCACCCAGTGGGGCCGAACACTGAAGCTTTCTTT	CASSHPVGPNTEAFF
-	TRBV5-6	14	TRBJ1-5	once	TGTGCCAGCAGCTTCGGGACTAGGAATCAGCCCCAGCATTTT	CASSFGTRNQPQHF
-	TRBV18	15	TRBJ2-5	-	TGTGCCAGCGTTACAGGCGAAAGGTTTCAAGAGACCCAGTACTTC	CASVTGERFQETQYF
-	TRBV7-2	12	TRBJ1-1	-	TGTGCCAGCAGCTTATTACTCTTTGAAGCTTTCTTT	CASSLLLFEAFF